The sequence of this T cell receptor beta chain was determined in a study of T cell repertoires in aging, cancer and after chemotherapy. Peripheral blood genomic DNA, not sorted cells or RNA, was the template. This clonotype showed up just a few times. A mixed TRB-A/B primer pool amplified rearranged TRB by multiplex touch-down PCR. TCRdb re-called the multiplex PCR reads through MiXCR, storing one row per CDR3 protein. The sample carries roughly 9,800 distinct CDR3 sequences, roughly two fifths recorded once. Germline CDR1 MNHEY, CDR2 SMNVEV (reference sequence). Deletions cut 5 bases from V and 2 bases from J, with 18 bases between. The CDR3 extends over 17 amino acids.

The clonotype comes from a human donor in good health. Input material: blood. This chain connects TRBV27 to TRBJ2-2; D may be TRBD1 (6 bases). CDR3 region: CASSKRAGTINTGELFF. The CDR3 bases are TGTGCCAGCAGTAAAAGGGCAGGGACAATTAACACCGGGGAGCTGTTTTTT.